What follows are 14 T cell receptor beta chains derived from one specimen sequenced in a study of regulatory T cells in long-lasting Graves disease (dated by TCRdb to the early 2020s). This specimen's time point label, interpreted: persistent/refractory GD, antithyroid drugs over 5 years with positive TRAb. For both TCR sequencing and RNA sequencing, RNA was extracted from PBMCs using TRIzol. Library creation used multiplex PCR. This sample was sequenced with an Illumina HiSeq 4000. To build TCR beta libraries, CDR3 regions were amplified by Arm-PCR using iRepertoire HTBI primers. The public reads were run again by TCRdb, first through fastp at Q25 and then through MiXCR, and only productive beta chains were kept. Each entry is one CDR3 protein sequence, shown with its most common DNA and genes. The sample table contains a few hundred thousand distinct CDR3 sequences; only one count was recorded for around 23% of them. The ten largest account for around 30% of the sample.

The specimen comprised peripheral blood mononuclear cells (PBMCs), sampled when the disease was refractory, from a patient treated with antithyroid drugs. The receptors were gathered from a woman aged 40-49 years with Graves disease. Donor details come from another sample of the same person, matched by shared clones.

Note on this clonotype: A read error may account for a junction end that differs from germline. The rearrangement uses TRBV28 and TRBJ2-3; possible D gene TRBD2, 5 bases. Germline V gene sequence: CDR1 MDHEN, CDR2 SYDVKM. This CDR3 is 18 amino acids long. CDR3 amino acids: CVSSITSIYLEGTDTQYF. Here the CDR3 DNA reads TGTGTCAGCAGCATCACGTCTATATACCTGGAGGGCACAGATACGCAGTATTTT.

This clonotype turned up a few times. The chain is built from TRBV6-1 and TRBJ2-7; D perhaps matches TRBD2 (5 bases). Between the trimmed V and J ends, which lost 5 bases and 7 bases, there was a span of 18 bases. Per the germline V gene, CDR1 is MNHNS and CDR2 is SASEGT. The CDR3 sequence is 14 residues long. The CDR3 reads CASSQRARPGEQYF. The DNA of the CDR3 is TGTGCCAGCAGTCAGAGGGCCCGCCCCGGGGAGCAGTACTTC.

This clonotype was seen many times. The chain joins TRBV6-1 to TRBJ2-7; 7 bases are shared with TRBD1. The germline gives CDR1 MNHNS, CDR2 SASEGT. V lost 7 bases and J lost 3; bases outside the gene matches: 9. The CDR3 length is 14 residues. As DNA, the CDR3 is TGTGCCAGCAATGACAGGGCCTCCTTCTACGAGCAGTACTTC. It is translated as CASNDRASFYEQYF.

The CDR3 coding sequence is TGTGCCAGCAGCCAAGATCGCGGAACCTCTGGAAACACCATATATTTT. Protein product: CASSQDRGTSGNTIYF. The chain recombines TRBV4-2 with TRBJ1-3; no definite D call. This CDR3 is built from 16 residues. The germline V gene has CDR1 LGHNA and CDR2 YNFKEQ. V dropped 0 bases and J dropped 0 bases, with 9 bases sitting between them.

The genes are TRBV20-1 and TRBJ2-7; 11 nucleotides align to TRBD1. The V segment lost 0 bases and the J segment 4 bases; nucleotides outside the gene matches: 5. Germline V lookup: CDR1 DFQATT, CDR2 SNEGSKA (reference sequence). The CDR3 totals 15 residues. The CDR3 DNA sequence: TGCAGTGCTAGAGATCAAGGACAGGGGGCTTACGAGCAGTACTTC. The encoded protein is CSARDQGQGAYEQYF.

This clonotype has a handful of counts. V usage is TRBV20-1 and J usage is TRBJ2-4; D is perhaps TRBD1 (5 bases). CDR1 is DFQATT and CDR2 is SNEGSKA in the germline V gene (reference sequence). V was pared by 3 bases and J by 3 bases, with 9 bases between. The CDR3 has 13 amino acids. In DNA, the CDR3 is TGCAGTGCTAGTTGGCAGGGCAAAAACATTCAGTACTTC. Its translation: CSASWQGKNIQYF.

This clonotype was counted between two and nine times. The DNA of the CDR3 is TGTGCCAGCAGTGAAGCGCTTCGGTCCGTGCAGTTCTTC. This codes for CASSEALRSVQFF. The rearrangement joins TRBV2 to TRBJ2-1, with D hard to call. V shed 0 bases and J shed 12 bases, with 12 bases lying between them. This CDR3 is 13 amino acids long. In germline, CDR1 is SNHLY, CDR2 FYNNEI. The full variable domain, rest sourced from reference TRBV2 and TRBJ2-1, is EPEVTQTPSHQVTQMGQEVILRCVPISNHLYFYWYRQILGQKVEFLVSFYNNEISEKSEIFDDQFSVERPDGSNFTLKIRSTKLEDSAMYFCASSEALRSVQFFGPGTRLTVL.

The J gene is TRBJ2-1, the V gene TRBV5-1, with a possible D match to TRBD1 (5 bases). V gave up 0 bases and J gave up 3 bases, with 19 bases separating them. Germline assignment: CDR1 SGHRS and CDR2 YFSETQ. The CDR3 has 18 residues. This CDR3 reads CASSLDRPLSGHYNEQFF. The CDR3 DNA reads as TGCGCCAGCAGCTTGGACAGGCCGCTTTCAGGGCACTACAATGAGCAGTTCTTC.

This clonotype was observed a handful of times. The chain carries TRBV10-3 and TRBJ2-5; D is uncertain. V lost 10 bases to trimming and J lost 3 bases, with 15 bases between them. Germline lookup yields CDR1 ENHRY and CDR2 SYGVKD. This CDR3 is built from 13 residues. The CDR3 DNA reads as TGTGCCACGATGCCTCGTCCCGAAGAGACCCAGTACTTC. This encodes CATMPRPEETQYF.

The sample holds many counts of this clonotype. This chain links TRBV6-1 with TRBJ1-5; D is unresolved. Trimming removed 1 base from V and 0 bases from J, with 4 bases in between. This CDR3 has 14 residues. From germline, CDR1 is MNHNS and CDR2 SASEGT. The CDR3 nucleotides are TGTGCCAGCAGTGAAGTTACTAGCAATCAGCCCCAGCATTTT. The encoded protein is CASSEVTSNQPQHF.

The chain links TRBV27 to TRBJ2-3; TRBD2 is a possible D gene (6 bases). V was shortened by 6 bases and J by 2 bases, with 15 bases between the two germline ends. The CDR3 runs to 15 residues. Germline loops: CDR1 MNHEY, CDR2 SMNVEV (reference sequence). The CDR3: CASSWIRTNTDTQYF. DNA of the CDR3: TGTGCCAGCAGCTGGATCCGGACTAACACAGATACGCAGTATTTT.

This chain links TRBV10-3 with TRBJ2-2, with D possibly being TRBD2 (5 bases). Per the germline V gene, CDR1 is ENHRY and CDR2 is SYGVKD. Between the trimmed V and J ends, which lost 3 bases and 6 bases, there was a span of 11 bases. The CDR3 has 14 residues. The CDR3 DNA reads TGTGCCATCAGTGAAAGGGAGCCCCCCGGGGAGCTGTTTTTT. Its protein product is CAISEREPPGELFF.

This clonotype was recorded a few times. The chain has TRBV25-1 and TRBJ1-4, with a weak D call TRBD1 (6 bases). Germline-derived CDR1 and CDR2 are MGHDK and SYGVNS. V was cut by 6 bases and J by 6 bases, with 26 bases left in between. The CDR3 is 18 residues long. The CDR3 DNA is TGTGCCAGCAGCGGGACTGGACAGCCGACCAACTACCATGAAAAACTGTTTTTT. Its protein is CASSGTGQPTNYHEKLFF. The full variable domain, in which reference TRBV25-1 and TRBJ1-4 provide the parts outside the CDR3, is EADIYQTPRYLVIGTGKKITLECSQTMGHDKMYWYQQDPGMELHLIHYSYGVNSTEKGDLSSESTVSRIRTEHFPLTLESARPSHTSQYLCASSGTGQPTNYHEKLFFGSGTQLSVL.

The table lists this clonotype with many counts. The chain employs TRBV28 and TRBJ1-2; unclear D gene. Trimming shortened V by 3 bases and J by 1 base, and 9 bases separated the two germline ends. The germline gives CDR1 MDHEN, CDR2 SYDVKM. This CDR3 region has 14 residues. CDR3 bases: TGTGCCAGCAGTTTTAACTGGATTAACTATGGCTACACCTTC. Translation gives CASSFNWINYGYTF.